Detailed here is one T cell receptor beta chain. What it binds is unknown. This sample stems from a study of breast tumors, draining lymph nodes, adjacent tissues. General observations from the study: Tumor T cell lymph node origin was a supported hypothesis, not proven. Tumor and nontumor repertoires were significantly more similar in luminal-like than in basal-like breast cancer. Tumor TCR diversity was below lymph nodes but above nontumor tissue.

TCRdb independently ran MiXCR on the multiplex PCR reads; one entry per CDR3 protein. Among just over 30,000 distinct CDR3 sequences, under 80% were seen once, and the ten largest hold 15% to 20%. The length of the CDR3 is 13 residues. Per germline, CDR1 DFQATT and CDR2 SNEGSKA (reference sequence). Trimming took 4 bases from V and 4 from J; bases not matched to a gene: 3. The sequencing sample was made of breast tumor tissue. The chain carries TRBV20-1 and TRBJ2-7; 11 bases agree with TRBD2. The receptor's source is a female donor with breast cancer. Some clones in this sample may be carry-over from other donors' samples. The CDR3 sequence is CSAMWTSGYEQYF. The DNA of the CDR3 is TGCAGTGCTATGTGGACTAGCGGGTACGAGCAGTACTTC.